This TCR beta chain appears in the sequencing data of a study of shared T cell receptors in the human thymus. Germline-derived CDR1 and CDR2 are MGHDK and SYGVNS. The CDR3 consists of 18 residues. The V end lost 0 bases, the J end lost 0 bases, and 15 bases lay between the germline ends. Sequenced by immunoSEQ multiplex PCR; TCRdb stores in-frame clones only, minus some. The sample comprises hundreds of thousands of clones, approximately 78% of which are singletons, and more than 0.01% rests with the top ten. Another study also made use of these data, one on human thymus T cells. From that report: Obtained as resections during corrective heart surgery, the thymus tissue was then studied. The related literature has documented a marked overlap of thymic repertoires among unrelated individuals.

Input material: thymocytes. This clonotype was obtained from a boy under two years old with a congenital heart defect. This chain connects TRBV25-1 to TRBJ1-3; D gene uncertain. In DNA form, the CDR3 reads TGTGCCAGCAGTGAATATTCCCAGACACCCAGCTCTGGAAACACCATATATTTT. It translates to CASSEYSQTPSSGNTIYF.